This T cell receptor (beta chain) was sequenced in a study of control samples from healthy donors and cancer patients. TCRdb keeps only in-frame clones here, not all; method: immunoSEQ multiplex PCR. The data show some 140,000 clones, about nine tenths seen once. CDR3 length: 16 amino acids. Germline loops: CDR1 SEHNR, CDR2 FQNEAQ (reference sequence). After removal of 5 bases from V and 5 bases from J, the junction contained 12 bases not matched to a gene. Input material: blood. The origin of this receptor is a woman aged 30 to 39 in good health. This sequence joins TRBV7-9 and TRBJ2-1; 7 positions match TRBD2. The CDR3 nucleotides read TGTGCCAGCAGCCCCCTCCGGACTAGTTCCAACAATGAGCAGTTCTTC. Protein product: CASSPLRTSSNNEQFF. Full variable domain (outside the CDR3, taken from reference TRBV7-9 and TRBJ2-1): DTGVSQNPRHKITKRGQNVTFRCDPISEHNRLYWYRQTLGQGPEFLTYFQNEAQLEKSRLLSDRFSAERPKGSFSTLEIQRTEQGDSAMYLCASSPLRTSSNNEQFFGPGTRLTVL.